A selection of T cell receptor beta chains follows, all from one sample in a study of somatic mutations in cytotoxic T cells in rheumatoid arthritis. TCRdb's table, derived via immunoSEQ multiplex PCR, lists solely in-frame clones and lacks some. Of over 1,100 clones listed, less than 85% are singletons. Sequencing was performed on CD8+ T cells sorted from blood. These TCRs come from an adult with rheumatoid arthritis. CDR3s include the opening cysteine and the closing phenylalanine or tryptophan. Each record gives: J gene, D gene, clone size, V gene, CDR3 protein, CDR3 DNA. A D gene is named only where the DNA matches it firmly. Expanded clones get a size class; other rows say once, few or many, or leave the size out.

J: TRBJ2-1
D: .
size: .
V: TRBV9
CDR3: CASSLGLGGNEQFF
DNA: TGTGCCAGCAGCCTCGGACTAGGGGGCAATGAGCAGTTCTTC

J: TRBJ2-1
D: TRBD2
size: once
V: TRBV7-8
CDR3: CASSPRTSSYNEQFF
DNA: TGTGCCAGCAGCCCTAGGACTAGCTCCTACAATGAGCAGTTCTTC

J: TRBJ1-5
D: .
size: .
V: TRBV11-2
CDR3: CASSLAGNQPQHF
DNA: TGTGCCAGCAGCTTAGCTGGCAATCAGCCCCAGCATTTT

J: TRBJ1-1
D: .
size: .
V: TRBV5-1
CDR3: CASSTRTANTEAFF
DNA: TGCGCCAGCAGCACAAGGACGGCGAACACTGAAGCTTTCTTT

J: TRBJ2-1
D: .
size: .
V: TRBV9
CDR3: CASSVSGLYNEQFF
DNA: TGTGCCAGCAGCGTGTCGGGTTTATACAATGAGCAGTTCTTC

J: TRBJ1-2
D: .
size: .
V: TRBV6-6
CDR3: CATQWGPNYTF
DNA: TGTGCCACCCAGTGGGGCCCCAACTACACCTTC

J: TRBJ2-1
D: .
size: .
V: TRBV7-9
CDR3: CASSLGSDEQFF
DNA: TGTGCCAGCAGCCTGGGAAGTGATGAGCAGTTCTTC

J: TRBJ1-4
D: TRBD1
size: .
V: TRBV7-9
CDR3: CASSWDREPEKLFF
DNA: TGTGCCAGCAGCTGGGACAGGGAACCAGAAAAACTGTTTTTT

J: TRBJ2-3
D: .
size: .
V: TRBV29-1
CDR3: CSVEGGQLDTQYF
DNA: TGCAGCGTTGAAGGAGGTCAGCTGGATACGCAGTATTTT

J: TRBJ2-2
D: .
size: few
V: TRBV9
CDR3: CASQGSLSTGELFF
DNA: TGTGCCAGCCAAGGGAGTTTGTCGACCGGGGAGCTGTTTTTT

J: TRBJ2-6
D: TRBD1
size: once
V: TRBV19
CDR3: CASSATGGPSGANVLTF
DNA: TGTGCCAGTAGCGCGACAGGGGGCCCCTCTGGGGCCAACGTCCTGACTTTC

J: TRBJ1-1
D: .
size: .
V: TRBV21-1
CDR3: CASISGQGAKESTEAFF
DNA: TGTGCCAGCATCTCAGGACAGGGGGCAAAGGAGAGCACTGAAGCTTTCTTT

J: TRBJ2-7
D: TRBD2
size: few
V: TRBV4-2
CDR3: CASSQGAGGHEQYF
DNA: TGTGCCAGCAGCCAGGGAGCGGGGGGCCACGAGCAGTACTTC

J: TRBJ1-1
D: .
size: .
V: TRBV29-1
CDR3: CSVEEQNTEAFF
DNA: TGCAGCGTTGAAGAGCAGAACACTGAAGCTTTCTTT

J: TRBJ2-1
D: TRBD2
size: .
V: TRBV19
CDR3: CASSIAPPSGRVNEQFF
DNA: TGTGCCAGTAGTATCGCCCCCCCTAGCGGGAGAGTTAATGAGCAGTTCTTC

J: TRBJ2-5
D: .
size: once
V: TRBV15
CDR3: CATSRDRIYF
DNA: TGTGCCACCAGCAGAGACCGTATTTACTTC

J: TRBJ1-1
D: .
size: once
V: TRBV6-7
CDR3: CASSYSRGPHRNTEAFF
DNA: TGTGCCAGCAGTTACTCTCGGGGGCCTCACCGGAACACTGAAGCTTTCTTT

J: TRBJ2-2
D: TRBD1
size: .
V: TRBV7-9
CDR3: CASSAGTGDTGELFF
DNA: TGTGCCAGCAGCGCCGGGACAGGGGACACCGGGGAGCTGTTTTTT

J: TRBJ2-7
D: TRBD1
size: .
V: TRBV29-1
CDR3: CSVETGGSSYEQYF
DNA: TGCAGCGTGGAGACAGGGGGCTCATCCTACGAGCAGTACTTC

J: TRBJ1-5
D: TRBD1
size: .
V: TRBV6-1
CDR3: CASSEIEGQGNQPQHF
DNA: TGTGCCAGCAGTGAAATCGAAGGACAGGGGAATCAGCCCCAGCATTTT

J: TRBJ2-1
D: TRBD2
size: once
V: TRBV4-3
CDR3: CASSRESSSGTTIFF
DNA: TGCGCCAGCAGCCGAGAGAGTTCTAGCGGGACCACGATATTCTTC

J: TRBJ1-3
D: .
size: few
V: TRBV21-1
CDR3: CASTRSGNTIYF
DNA: TGTGCCAGCACCAGGAGTGGAAACACCATATATTTT

J: TRBJ2-2
D: .
size: .
V: TRBV12-2
CDR3: CASRLGVAGWDRGAVF
DNA: TGTGCAAGTCGCTTAGGGGTAGCGGGGTGGGACCGGGGAGCTGTTTTT

J: TRBJ2-5
D: .
size: .
V: TRBV27
CDR3: CASSPGTFGGTQYF
DNA: TGTGCCAGCAGTCCCGGGACATTCGGAGGGACCCAGTACTTC

J: TRBJ1-4
D: TRBD1
size: .
V: TRBV30
CDR3: CAWSVRQGLVEKLFF
DNA: TGTGCCTGGAGTGTACGACAGGGTTTGGTTGAAAAACTGTTTTTT

J: TRBJ1-3
D: .
size: .
V: TRBV29-1
CDR3: CGVERGVADGGNTIYF
DNA: TGCGGCGTTGAAAGAGGGGTGGCAGACGGTGGAAACACCATATATTTT

J: TRBJ2-1
D: .
size: .
V: TRBV6-4
CDR3: CASSDEGSSYNEQFF
DNA: TGTGCCAGCAGTGACGAGGGAAGCTCCTACAATGAGCAGTTCTTC

J: TRBJ2-1
D: .
size: .
V: TRBV7-8
CDR3: CASSPTVFNEQFF
DNA: TGTGCCAGCAGCCCGACGGTTTTCAATGAGCAGTTCTTC